The 9 T cell receptor beta chains given below trace back to one sample, sequenced in a study of T cell repertoires in cytomegalovirus infection. Using its own MiXCR run on the reads, TCRdb lists one record per CDR3 protein. Here the sample spans 200,000 to 300,000 distinct CDR3 sequences, roughly 9.1% being singletons. The sequenced material came from PBMCs. The receptors here all came from a human donor in good health (CMV status not recorded). Some clones in this sample may be carry-over from other donors' samples.

This clonotype has a count of ten or more. The CDR3 protein is CASNSQANNQPQHF. CDR3 coding DNA: TGTGCCAGCAATTCCCAGGCAAATAATCAGCCCCAGCATTTT. The chain has TRBV28 and TRBJ1-5; D unclear. The germline V gene has CDR1 MDHEN and CDR2 SYDVKM. There are 14 residues in the CDR3. Between the trimmed V and J ends, which lost 7 bases and 4 bases, there was a span of 14 bases.

This clonotype has ten or more counts. The J gene is TRBJ1-2, the V gene TRBV12-3 or TRBV12-4; 8 bases map to TRBD1. The CDR3 length is 15 residues. J was trimmed by 6 bases and V by 3 bases; bases with no gene match: 9. The CDR3 DNA reads TGTGCCAGCAGTTTTCAGACAGGGGCGCAGGATGGCTACACCTTC. It translates to CASSFQTGAQDGYTF.

This clonotype was counted ten times or more. The gene calls are TRBV7-2 and TRBJ1-1; the D gene is possibly TRBD1 (5 bases). CDR1 is SGHTA and CDR2 is FQGNSA in the germline V gene. Trimming cost V 4 bases and J 7 bases, with 16 bases left between them. The CDR3 is made up of 14 amino acids. CDR3 sequence (DNA): TGTGCCAGCAGCTGGGCCGGGGCAAGTCATGAAGCTTTCTTT. It is translated as CASSWAGASHEAFF.

This clonotype was seen ten or more times. This sequence joins TRBV7-6 and TRBJ2-7; D might be TRBD2 (6 bases). The CDR3 covers 14 residues. V was pared by 5 bases and J by 8 bases, with 19 bases between. CDR1 is SGHVS and CDR2 is FNYEAQ in the germline V gene. For the CDR3, the DNA is TGTGCCAGCAGCCCCGCGGGACGAGCGACGAAGCAGTACTTC. Protein sequence: CASSPAGRATKQYF.

The chain joins TRBV19 to TRBJ1-5; TRBD1 aligns across 9 bases. CDR1 is LNHDA, CDR2 SQIVND, per germline (reference sequence). V was pared by 1 base and J by 3 bases, with 13 bases of the junction left unmatched. The length of the CDR3 is 19 residues. CDR3: CASSIGPGPRTGVNQPQHF. In nucleotides, the CDR3 is TGTGCCAGTAGTATAGGCCCGGGTCCCCGGACAGGGGTCAATCAGCCCCAGCATTTT.

This clonotype was found many times. The CDR3 loop is CASSPGDRESYGYTF. CDR3 DNA sequence: TGTGCCAGCAGCCCGGGGGACAGAGAGTCTTATGGCTACACCTTC. The V and J genes are TRBV28 and TRBJ1-2, with TRBD1 identical over 7 bases. Germline CDR1 reads MDHEN; CDR2 reads SYDVKM. The CDR3 is made up of 15 amino acids. V gave up 6 bases and J gave up 5 bases; unmatched junction bases: 12.

The chain links TRBV7-9 to TRBJ2-5; no clear D gene. The V end was cut by 1 base, the J end by 5 bases, with 11 bases between. The CDR3 extends over 14 amino acids. Germline V lookup: CDR1 SEHNR, CDR2 FQNEAQ (reference sequence). CDR3 region: CASSLVPPIETQYF. The CDR3 DNA reads as TGTGCCAGCAGCTTAGTACCACCAATTGAGACCCAGTACTTC.

This clonotype was detected many times. The J gene is TRBJ1-1, the V gene TRBV7-2; the D is unclear. CDR3 length: 13 amino acids. V gave up 3 bases and J gave up 6 bases, with 11 bases separating them. Per germline, CDR1 SGHTA and CDR2 FQGNSA. CDR3 nucleotide sequence: TGTGCCAGCAGCTTGAACGGGCGGGCTGAAGCTTTCTTT. This codes for CASSLNGRAEAFF.

This clonotype appeared many times. This sequence joins TRBV7-6 and TRBJ2-2; D possibly uses TRBD1 or TRBD2 (5 bases each). Trimming pared 1 base from V and 1 base from J, leaving 10 bases between. CDR1 is SGHVS and CDR2 is FNYEAQ in the germline V gene. The CDR3 loop spans 16 amino acids. The CDR3 loop is CASSLVGDGNTGELFF. The CDR3 nucleotides read TGTGCCAGCAGCTTAGTCGGGGACGGGAACACCGGGGAGCTGTTTTTT.